This TCR beta chain originates from a study of blood T cell repertoires in COVID-19. On the study more broadly: Samples representing acute and convalescent COVID-19 were sourced from the United States, Italy and Spain. In each case, the material was cDNA or gDNA derived from T cells, B-cell-depleted T cells, or PBMCs.

As handled by the study authors: Amplification of reference gene primers provided the estimated nucleated cell counts. Repertoires were generated with immunoSEQ multiplex PCR, while TCRdb's copy carries only in-frame clones and drops some. V, J and clone size were drawn from that table, and D and trimming were deduced from the DNA. The sample shows 300,000 to 350,000 clones, roughly nine tenths of them seen only once. Looked up from germline, CDR1 is SGHRS and CDR2 is YFSETQ. Trimming at V came to 4 bases and at J to 7 bases, leaving 11 bases not matched to a gene. The CDR3 loop spans 14 amino acids.

The receptor was isolated from a woman aged 30 to 39 who had recovered from COVID-19. J is TRBJ2-7 and V is TRBV5-1; 7 bases fit TRBD1. Sequencing used PBMCs or T cells enriched from blood (not recorded which). CDR3 sequence reads: CASSEVGGLREQYF. For the CDR3, the DNA is TGCGCCAGCAGCGAGGTAGGGGGCTTAAGGGAGCAGTACTTC.